Below, 11 T cell receptor beta chains from the same sample are listed, as sequenced in a study of T-cell reconstitution after alpha-beta-depleted transplantation in children. As it was prepared, the TCRbeta library received unique molecular identifiers. TCRdb independently ran MiXCR on the PCR reads; one entry per CDR3 protein. The sample has over 90,000 distinct CDR3 sequences, about 6% seen once. This material consisted of PBMCs, mostly from graft donor cells, taken 60 days after TCRalphabeta/CD19-depleted stem cell transplant. The receptors here all came from a female patient aged 2-15 years who had a stem cell transplant for Fanconi anemia, so the T cells may come from the graft donor.

This clonotype appeared many times. The gene calls are TRBV11-2 and TRBJ2-7; tentatively, D is TRBD1 (6 bases). The CDR3 runs to 14 residues. V gave up 6 bases and J gave up 0 bases, with 12 bases separating them. Germline loops: CDR1 SGHAT, CDR2 FQNNGV. The DNA for the CDR3 is TGTGCCAGCAGTACAGGGATGAGCTCCTACGAGCAGTACTTC. Translation gives CASSTGMSSYEQYF.

This clonotype came up many times. The chain combines TRBV12-3 or TRBV12-4 with TRBJ2-3; 7 bases match TRBD1. Trimming at V came to 6 bases and at J to 6 bases, leaving 6 bases not matched to a gene. The CDR3 contains 13 residues. CDR3 amino acids: CASSRQGSDTQYF. The CDR3 DNA sequence: TGTGCCAGCAGCAGACAGGGCAGCGATACGCAGTATTTT.

Written as DNA, the CDR3 is TGCGCCAGCAGTGCCGGCTACGAGCAGTACTTC. Translation gives CASSAGYEQYF. The chain couples TRBV10-2 to TRBJ2-7; D unclear. The germline V and J ends were trimmed by 4 bases and 3 bases, with 4 bases remaining between them. Germline loops: CDR1 WSHSY, CDR2 SAAADI. The CDR3 sequence is 11 residues long.

This clonotype was seen only a few times. The genes are TRBV20-1 and TRBJ2-1, with D perhaps TRBD2 (6 bases). The ends were cut back, 4 bases at V and 3 bases at J, with 16 bases in the middle. Per the germline V gene, CDR1 is DFQATT and CDR2 is SNEGSKA (reference sequence). There are 15 residues in the CDR3. The CDR3 nucleotides are TGCAGTGCTACTACTAGCACAGTTTTCTACAATGAGCAGTTCTTC. Its protein product is CSATTSTVFYNEQFF.

A few counts support this clonotype. CDR3 sequence reads: CSATPSPGQGATEAFF. The CDR3 nucleotides are TGCAGTGCCACCCCGAGTCCGGGACAGGGGGCAACTGAAGCTTTCTTT. J is TRBJ1-1 and V is TRBV20-1; 12 bases map to TRBD1. The V segment lost 6 bases and the J segment 5 bases; nucleotides outside the gene matches: 13. Germline CDR1 and CDR2: DFQATT and SNEGSKA (reference sequence). The CDR3 is 16 residues long.

The sample holds many counts of this clonotype. The chain links TRBV15 to TRBJ2-1; D is uncertain. From germline, CDR1 is LNHNV and CDR2 YYDKDF (reference sequence). There are 12 residues in the CDR3. V lost 3 bases, J lost 3 bases, and 3 bases lay in between. CDR3 amino acids: CATSSGYNEQFF. CDR3 coding DNA: TGTGCCACCAGCAGTGGCTACAATGAGCAGTTCTTC. Variable domain in full (rest from reference TRBV15 and TRBJ2-1): DAMVIQNPRYQVTQFGKPVTLSCSQTLNHNVMYWYQQKSSQAPKLLFHYYDKDFNNEADTPDNFQSRRPNTSFCFLDIRSPGLGDTAMYLCATSSGYNEQFFGPGTRLTVL.

In its sample, this clonotype was seen many times. This chain links TRBV18 with TRBJ2-7; TRBD2 agrees at 8 bases. CDR3 length equals 15 residues. J was trimmed by 6 bases and V by 5 bases; bases with no gene match: 12. In germline, CDR1 is KGHSH, CDR2 LQKENI. The DNA for the CDR3 is TGTGCCAGCTCAAACACCGGGGGGGCCGTAGCCGAGCAGTACTTC. Translated, it gives CASSNTGGAVAEQYF.

This clonotype was seen many times. V gene TRBV4-2 combines with J gene TRBJ2-4; D remains unclear. CDR3 size: 15 residues. V dropped 5 bases and J dropped 3 bases, with 14 bases sitting between them. The germline V gene has CDR1 LGHNA and CDR2 YNFKEQ. The CDR3 DNA is TGTGCCAGCAGCGAAGTAAACCTGGACAAAAACATTCAGTACTTC. This encodes CASSEVNLDKNIQYF.

Only one count was recorded for this clonotype. The chain carries TRBV3-1 and TRBJ2-1, with no clear D. Germline V lookup: CDR1 LGHDT, CDR2 YNNKEL (reference sequence). Trimming cost V 10 bases and J 8 bases, with 24 bases left between them. The CDR3 covers 15 residues. The CDR3 sequence is CATSQVDGPSDEQFF. CDR3 in DNA: TGTGCCACCTCCCAAGTCGACGGGCCTTCCGATGAGCAGTTCTTC.

In its sample, this clonotype was seen many times. V gene TRBV20-1 combines with J gene TRBJ1-5; D gene uncertain. Per the germline V gene, CDR1 is DFQATT and CDR2 is SNEGSKA (reference sequence). The CDR3 is 14 amino acids. V was cut by 3 bases and J by 3 bases, with 12 bases left in between. The CDR3 bases are TGCAGTGCTAGTACCCTGTTTGACAATCAGCCCCAGCATTTT. Translating gives CSASTLFDNQPQHF.

Only a few counts were recorded for this clonotype. The chain recombines TRBV18 with TRBJ2-1; D perhaps matches TRBD1 (5 bases). The CDR3 spans 14 residues. Trimming took off 4 bases at V and 4 bases at J, with 11 bases between the two ends. Per germline, CDR1 KGHSH and CDR2 LQKENI. CDR3 bases: TGTGCCAGCTCACTTGACAGACTGTACAATGAGCAGTTCTTC. Its protein is CASSLDRLYNEQFF.